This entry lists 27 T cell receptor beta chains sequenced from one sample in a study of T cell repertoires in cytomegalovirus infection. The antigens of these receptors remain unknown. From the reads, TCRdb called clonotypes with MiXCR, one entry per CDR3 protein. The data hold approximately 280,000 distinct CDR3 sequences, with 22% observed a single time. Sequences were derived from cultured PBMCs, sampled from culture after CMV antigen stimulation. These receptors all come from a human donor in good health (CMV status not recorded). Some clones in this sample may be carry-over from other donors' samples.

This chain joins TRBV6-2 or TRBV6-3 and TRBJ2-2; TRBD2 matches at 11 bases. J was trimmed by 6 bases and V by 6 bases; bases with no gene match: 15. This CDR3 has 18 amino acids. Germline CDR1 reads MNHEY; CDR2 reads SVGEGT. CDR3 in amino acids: CASSPSLGLAGGPGELFF. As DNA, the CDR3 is TGTGCCAGCAGCCCCTCCCTTGGTCTAGCGGGAGGCCCCGGGGAGCTGTTTTTT.

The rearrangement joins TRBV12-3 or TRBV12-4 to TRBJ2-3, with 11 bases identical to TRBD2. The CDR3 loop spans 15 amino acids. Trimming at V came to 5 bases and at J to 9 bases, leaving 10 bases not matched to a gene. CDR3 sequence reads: CASSTGTSGGKTQYF. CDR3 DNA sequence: TGTGCCAGCAGTACCGGGACTAGCGGTGGGAAAACGCAGTATTTT.

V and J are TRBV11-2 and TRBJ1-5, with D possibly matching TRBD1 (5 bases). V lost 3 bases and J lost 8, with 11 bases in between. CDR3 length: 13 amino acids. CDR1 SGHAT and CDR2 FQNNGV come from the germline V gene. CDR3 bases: TGTGCCAGCAGCTTGGGACTTGGGGAGCCCCAGCATTTT. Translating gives CASSLGLGEPQHF.

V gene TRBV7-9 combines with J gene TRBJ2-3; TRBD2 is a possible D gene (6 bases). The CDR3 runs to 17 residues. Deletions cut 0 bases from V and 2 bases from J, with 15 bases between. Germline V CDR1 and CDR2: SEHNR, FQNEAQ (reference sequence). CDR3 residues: CASSLAHGSGDTDTQYF. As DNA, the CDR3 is TGTGCCAGCAGCTTAGCTCATGGTAGCGGAGACACAGATACGCAGTATTTT.

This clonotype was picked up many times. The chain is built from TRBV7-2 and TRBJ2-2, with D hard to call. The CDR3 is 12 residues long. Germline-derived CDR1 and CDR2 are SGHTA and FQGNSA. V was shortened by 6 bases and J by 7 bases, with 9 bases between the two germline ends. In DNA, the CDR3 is TGTGCCAGCAGGGCAGGAATCGGGGAGCTGTTTTTT. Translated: CASRAGIGELFF.

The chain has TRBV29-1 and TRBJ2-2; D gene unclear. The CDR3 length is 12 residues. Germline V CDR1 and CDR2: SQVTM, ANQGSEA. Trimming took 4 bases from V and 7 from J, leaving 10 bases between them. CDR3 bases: TGCAGCGTTGTGGTGGGCCGCGGGGAGCTGTTTTTT. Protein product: CSVVVGRGELFF.

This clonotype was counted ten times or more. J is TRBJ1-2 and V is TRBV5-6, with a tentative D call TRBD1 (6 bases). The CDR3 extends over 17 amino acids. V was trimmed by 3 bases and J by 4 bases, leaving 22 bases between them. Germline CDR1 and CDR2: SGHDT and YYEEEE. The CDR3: CASSSTPRTESIYGYTF. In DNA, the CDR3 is TGTGCCAGCAGCTCAACTCCAAGGACAGAGTCCATCTATGGCTACACCTTC. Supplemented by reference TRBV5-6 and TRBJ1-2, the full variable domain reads DAGVTQSPTHLIKTRGQQVTLRCSPKSGHDTVSWYQQALGQGPQFIFQYYEEEERQRGNFPDRFSGHQFPNYSSELNVNALLLGDSALYLCASSSTPRTESIYGYTFGSGTRLTVV.

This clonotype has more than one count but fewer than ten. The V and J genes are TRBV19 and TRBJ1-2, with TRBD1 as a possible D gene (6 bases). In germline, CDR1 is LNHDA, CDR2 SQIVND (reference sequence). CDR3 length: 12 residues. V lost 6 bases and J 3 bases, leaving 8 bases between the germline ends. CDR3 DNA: TGTGCCAGTAGAGGACAGTACTATGGCTACACCTTC. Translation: CASRGQYYGYTF.

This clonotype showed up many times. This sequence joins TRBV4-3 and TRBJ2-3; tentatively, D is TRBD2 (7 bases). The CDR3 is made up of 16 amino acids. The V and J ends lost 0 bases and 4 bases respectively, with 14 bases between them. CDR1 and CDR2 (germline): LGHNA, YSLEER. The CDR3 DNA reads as TGCGCCAGCAGCCAAGATAGGGGGGAGGGGGCAGATACGCAGTATTTT. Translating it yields CASSQDRGEGADTQYF.

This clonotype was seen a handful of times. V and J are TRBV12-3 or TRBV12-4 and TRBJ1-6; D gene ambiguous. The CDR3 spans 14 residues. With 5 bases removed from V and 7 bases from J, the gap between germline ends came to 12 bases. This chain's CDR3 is CASSPDSANSPLHF. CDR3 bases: TGTGCCAGCAGTCCAGACTCGGCAAATTCACCCCTCCACTTT.

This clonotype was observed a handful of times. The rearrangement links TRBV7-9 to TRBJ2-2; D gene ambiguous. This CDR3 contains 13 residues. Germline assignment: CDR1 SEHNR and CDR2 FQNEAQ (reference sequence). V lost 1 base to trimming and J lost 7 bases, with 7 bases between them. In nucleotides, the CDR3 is TGTGCCAGCAGCTTAGATGTTAGCGGGGAGCTGTTTTTT. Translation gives CASSLDVSGELFF.

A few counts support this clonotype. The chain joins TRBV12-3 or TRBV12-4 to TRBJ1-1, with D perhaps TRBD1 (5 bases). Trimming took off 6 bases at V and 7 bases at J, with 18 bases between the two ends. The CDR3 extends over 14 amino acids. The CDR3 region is CASSRDLFDLEAFF. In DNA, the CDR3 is TGTGCCAGCAGCAGGGACCTCTTTGACCTTGAAGCTTTCTTT.

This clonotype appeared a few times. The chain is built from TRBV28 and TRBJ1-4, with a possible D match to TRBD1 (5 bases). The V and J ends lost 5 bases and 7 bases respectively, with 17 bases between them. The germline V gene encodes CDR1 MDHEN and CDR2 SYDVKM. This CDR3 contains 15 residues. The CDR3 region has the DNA TGTGCCAGCAGTGCCGGCGGGGGGAGTAGTGAAAAACTGTTTTTT. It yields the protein CASSAGGGSSEKLFF.

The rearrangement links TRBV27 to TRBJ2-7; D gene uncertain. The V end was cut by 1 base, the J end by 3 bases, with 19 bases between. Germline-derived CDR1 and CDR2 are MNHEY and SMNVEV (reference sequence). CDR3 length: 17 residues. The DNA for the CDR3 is TGTGCCAGCAGTTTATTGGGTAGTCACGGGCAGGTCTACGAGCAGTACGTC. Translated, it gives CASSLLGSHGQVYEQYV.

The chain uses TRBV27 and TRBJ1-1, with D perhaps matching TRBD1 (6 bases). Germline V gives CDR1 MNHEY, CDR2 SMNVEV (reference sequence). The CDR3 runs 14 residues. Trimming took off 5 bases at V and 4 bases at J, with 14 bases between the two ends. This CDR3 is CASSPRTGFTEAFF. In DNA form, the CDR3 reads TGTGCCAGCAGTCCGCGAACAGGGTTCACTGAAGCTTTCTTT.

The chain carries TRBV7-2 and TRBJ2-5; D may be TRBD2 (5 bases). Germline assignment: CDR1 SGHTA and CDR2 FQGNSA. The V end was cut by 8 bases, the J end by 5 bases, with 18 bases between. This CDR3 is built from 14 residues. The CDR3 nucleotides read TGTGCCAGCTCTCAATATAGGGAGTGGGAGACCCAGTACTTC. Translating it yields CASSQYREWETQYF. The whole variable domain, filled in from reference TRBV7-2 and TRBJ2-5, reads GAGVSQSPSNKVTEKGKDVELRCDPISGHTALYWYRQSLGQGLEFLIYFQGNSAPDKSGLPSDRFSAERTGGSVSTLTIQRTQQEDSAVYLCASSQYREWETQYFGPGTRLLVL.

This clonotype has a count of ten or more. CDR3 coding DNA: TGTGCCAGCAGCTTGGTTTCCGACTCCAATGAGCAGTACTTC. It specifies CASSLVSDSNEQYF. The chain uses TRBV7-2 and TRBJ2-7, with no clear D. Trimming shortened V by 3 bases and J by 7 bases, and 16 bases separated the two germline ends. CDR3 length: 14 residues. The germline CDR1 and CDR2 sequences are SGHTA and FQGNSA.

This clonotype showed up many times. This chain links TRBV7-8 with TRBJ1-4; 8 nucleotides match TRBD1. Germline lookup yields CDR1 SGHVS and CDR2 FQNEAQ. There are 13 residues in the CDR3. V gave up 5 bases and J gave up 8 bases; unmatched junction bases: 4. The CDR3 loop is CASSPRQGEKLFF. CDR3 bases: TGTGCCAGCAGCCCACGACAGGGGGAAAAACTGTTTTTT.

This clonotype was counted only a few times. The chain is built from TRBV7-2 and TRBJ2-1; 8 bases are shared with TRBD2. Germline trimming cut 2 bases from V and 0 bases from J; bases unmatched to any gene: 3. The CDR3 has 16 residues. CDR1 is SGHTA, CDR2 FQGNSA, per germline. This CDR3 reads CASSLLSGTSYNEQFF. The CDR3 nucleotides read TGTGCCAGCAGCTTACTTAGCGGGACCTCCTACAATGAGCAGTTCTTC.

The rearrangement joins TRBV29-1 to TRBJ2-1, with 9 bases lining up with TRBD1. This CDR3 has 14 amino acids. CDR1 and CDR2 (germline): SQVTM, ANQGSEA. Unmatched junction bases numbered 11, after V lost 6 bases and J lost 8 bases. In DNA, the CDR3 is TGCAGCGTGAGGGTACAGGGGGCTCTCGATGAGCAGTTCTTC. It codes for CSVRVQGALDEQFF.

CDR3 nucleotide sequence: TGCGCCAGCAGCCAAGATCTCGGTAGCCTGTATTTT. Translated, it gives CASSQDLGSLYF. V gene TRBV4-3 combines with J gene TRBJ2-3; unclear D gene. CDR3 length: 12 amino acids. V lost 0 bases and J 14 bases, leaving 12 bases between the germline ends. Germline V gene sequence: CDR1 LGHNA, CDR2 YSLEER.

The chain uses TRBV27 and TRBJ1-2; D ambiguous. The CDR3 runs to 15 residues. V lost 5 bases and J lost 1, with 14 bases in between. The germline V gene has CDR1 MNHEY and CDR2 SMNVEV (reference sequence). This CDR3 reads CASSPLESYNYGYTF. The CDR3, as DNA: TGTGCCAGCAGTCCCCTGGAGAGCTATAACTATGGCTACACCTTC.

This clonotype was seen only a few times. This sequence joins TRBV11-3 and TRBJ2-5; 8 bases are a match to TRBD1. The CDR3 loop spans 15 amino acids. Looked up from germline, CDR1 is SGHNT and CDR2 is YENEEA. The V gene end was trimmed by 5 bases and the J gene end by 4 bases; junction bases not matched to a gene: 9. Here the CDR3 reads CASSVTGAGGETQYF. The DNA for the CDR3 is TGTGCCAGCAGCGTGACAGGGGCTGGAGGAGAGACCCAGTACTTC.

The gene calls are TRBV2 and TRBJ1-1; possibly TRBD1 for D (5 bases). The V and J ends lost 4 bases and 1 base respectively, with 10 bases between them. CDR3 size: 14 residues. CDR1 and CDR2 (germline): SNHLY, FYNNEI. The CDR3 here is CASSVGGWNTEAFF. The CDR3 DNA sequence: TGTGCCAGCAGTGTGGGGGGGTGGAACACTGAAGCTTTCTTT. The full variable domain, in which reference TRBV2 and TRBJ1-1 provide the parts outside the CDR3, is EPEVTQTPSHQVTQMGQEVILRCVPISNHLYFYWYRQILGQKVEFLVSFYNNEISEKSEIFDDQFSVERPDGSNFTLKIRSTKLEDSAMYFCASSVGGWNTEAFFGQGTRLTVV.

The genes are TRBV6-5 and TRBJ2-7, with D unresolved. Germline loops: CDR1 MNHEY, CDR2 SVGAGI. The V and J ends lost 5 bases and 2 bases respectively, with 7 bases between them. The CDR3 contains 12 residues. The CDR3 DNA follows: TGTGCCAGCAGTCCCACCACCTACGAGCAGTACTTC. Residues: CASSPTTYEQYF.

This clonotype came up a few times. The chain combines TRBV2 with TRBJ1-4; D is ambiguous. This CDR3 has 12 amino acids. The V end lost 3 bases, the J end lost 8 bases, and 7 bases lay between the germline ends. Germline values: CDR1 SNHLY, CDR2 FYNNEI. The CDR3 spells CASSEGREKLFF. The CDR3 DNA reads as TGTGCCAGCAGTGAGGGAAGGGAAAAACTGTTTTTT.

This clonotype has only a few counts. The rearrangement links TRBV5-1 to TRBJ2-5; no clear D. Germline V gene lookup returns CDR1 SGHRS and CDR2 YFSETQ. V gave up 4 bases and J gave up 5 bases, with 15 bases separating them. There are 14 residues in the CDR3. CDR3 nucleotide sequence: TGCGCCAGCAGCAAGGTGGGATTTGGCGAGACCCAGTACTTC. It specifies CASSKVGFGETQYF. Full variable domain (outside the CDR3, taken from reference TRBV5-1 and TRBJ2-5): KAGVTQTPRYLIKTRGQQVTLSCSPISGHRSVSWYQQTPGQGLQFLFEYFSETQRNKGNFPGRFSGRQFSNSRSEMNVSTLELGDSALYLCASSKVGFGETQYFGPGTRLLVL.